The 11 T cell receptor beta chains below come from one sample, sequenced in a study of CD8 T cells in Susac syndrome. Reverse transcription used roughly 0.45 to 1 ug RNA and random hexamers. TCRdb itself ran the immunoSEQ multiplex PCR reads through MiXCR, one entry per CDR3 protein. The table has tens of thousands of distinct CDR3 sequences, approximately 95% seen once. Sequenced: CD8+ T cells from PBMCs. The receptors come from a human donor with Susac syndrome.

This sequence joins TRBV11-2 and TRBJ2-1, with D perhaps matching TRBD2 (5 bases). The CDR3 consists of 15 residues. V was shortened by 1 base and J by 5 bases, with 12 bases between the two germline ends. Germline V gene data show CDR1 as SGHAT and CDR2 as FQNNGV. CDR3 sequence reads: CASSLGSVLNNEQFF. In nucleotides, the CDR3 is TGTGCCAGCAGCTTAGGTAGCGTACTCAACAATGAGCAGTTCTTC.

V is TRBV27 and J is TRBJ1-2; the D gene is possibly TRBD1 (5 bases). The CDR3 has 14 amino acids. Per germline, CDR1 MNHEY and CDR2 SMNVEV (reference sequence). Trimming removed 0 bases at V and 8 bases at J, with 13 bases between. CDR3 protein: CASSLSGRGTGYTF. DNA of the CDR3: TGTGCCAGCAGTTTATCGGGGAGGGGTACAGGCTACACCTTC.

V is TRBV30 and J is TRBJ2-1; D possibly corresponds to TRBD1 (5 bases). The V gene lost 3 bases and the J gene lost 15 bases, with 12 bases spanning the gap. CDR3 size: 10 residues. Germline lookup yields CDR1 GTSNPN and CDR2 SVGIG (reference sequence). For the CDR3, the DNA is TGTGCCTGGAGGGGGCCTTTGTTGTTCTTC. This gives the protein CAWRGPLLFF.

The CDR3, as DNA: TGTGCCAGCAGCCAAGAAGCGGGGGCAACTAATGAAAAACTGTTTTTT. Translation gives CASSQEAGATNEKLFF. The chain is built from TRBV4-2 and TRBJ1-4, with a possible D match to TRBD1 (5 bases). The CDR3 is 16 amino acids. Germline V CDR1 and CDR2: LGHNA, YNFKEQ. V lost 0 bases and J lost 0, with 8 bases in between.

The V gene is TRBV4-1, the J gene TRBJ2-2, with 11 bases lining up with TRBD1. CDR1 is MGHRA and CDR2 is YSYEKL in the germline V gene. This CDR3 comprises 16 residues. V lost 4 bases, J lost 4 bases, and 5 bases stayed unmatched. The CDR3 is CASSPRGTGGTGELFF. CDR3 nucleotides: TGCGCCAGCAGCCCGAGGGGGACAGGGGGCACCGGGGAGCTGTTTTTT.

The chain employs TRBV12-3 or TRBV12-4 and TRBJ2-5; 10 bases map to TRBD2. This CDR3 has 15 residues. V was clipped by 4 bases and J by 5 bases; unmatched bases: 7. This CDR3 is CASSSKRGGRETQYF. CDR3 in DNA: TGTGCCAGCAGTTCCAAGCGGGGGGGTAGGGAGACCCAGTACTTC.

The chain links TRBV30 to TRBJ1-4; no clear D gene. CDR3 length: 16 residues. CDR1 and CDR2 (germline): GTSNPN, SVGIG (reference sequence). Trimming took 0 bases from V and 7 from J, leaving 18 bases between them. The CDR3 DNA reads TGTGCCTGGAGTGTAGGTGGGCCAGGAGGCAGTGAAAAACTGTTTTTT. Translated, it gives CAWSVGGPGGSEKLFF.

The chain links TRBV4-1 to TRBJ1-2; 8 bases map to TRBD1. Germline CDR1 and CDR2: MGHRA and YSYEKL. This CDR3 region has 15 residues. Losses at the gene ends were 3 bases for V and 5 bases for J; bases not matched to a gene: 8. In DNA, the CDR3 is TGCGCCAGCAGCCAGCCCGGGACAGGCGTTTATGGCTACACCTTC. It encodes CASSQPGTGVYGYTF.

This chain uses TRBV29-1 with TRBJ2-5; 9 nucleotides align to TRBD2. This CDR3 spans 12 amino acids. J was trimmed by 2 bases and V by 6 bases; bases with no gene match: 1. CDR1 is SQVTM and CDR2 is ANQGSEA in the germline V gene. This CDR3 is CSVTSGQETQYF. The CDR3 DNA reads as TGCAGCGTGACTAGCGGACAAGAGACCCAGTACTTC. The complete variable domain, with remaining parts taken from reference TRBV29-1 and TRBJ2-5, reads SAVISQKPSRDICQRGTSLTIQCQVDSQVTMMFWYRQQPGQSLTLIATANQGSEATYESGFVIDKFPISRPNLTFSTLTVSNMSPEDSSIYLCSVTSGQETQYFGPGTRLLVL.

This rearrangement joins TRBV14 to TRBJ2-3; unclear D gene. V dropped 0 bases and J dropped 4 bases, with 5 bases sitting between them. Germline CDR1 is SGHDN and CDR2 is FVKESK. This CDR3 spans 13 amino acids. CDR3 nucleotides: TGTGCCAGCAGCCAAGATCCCCCAGATACGCAGTATTTT. Translating gives CASSQDPPDTQYF.

The chain carries TRBV28 and TRBJ2-5; TRBD2 is a possible D gene (5 bases). The CDR3 contains 12 residues. CDR1 is MDHEN, CDR2 SYDVKM, per germline. V lost 6 bases to trimming and J lost 5 bases, with 10 bases between them. CDR3 coding DNA: TGTGCCAGCAGCCGGGATGGGGAGACCCAGTACTTC. This translates into CASSRDGETQYF.